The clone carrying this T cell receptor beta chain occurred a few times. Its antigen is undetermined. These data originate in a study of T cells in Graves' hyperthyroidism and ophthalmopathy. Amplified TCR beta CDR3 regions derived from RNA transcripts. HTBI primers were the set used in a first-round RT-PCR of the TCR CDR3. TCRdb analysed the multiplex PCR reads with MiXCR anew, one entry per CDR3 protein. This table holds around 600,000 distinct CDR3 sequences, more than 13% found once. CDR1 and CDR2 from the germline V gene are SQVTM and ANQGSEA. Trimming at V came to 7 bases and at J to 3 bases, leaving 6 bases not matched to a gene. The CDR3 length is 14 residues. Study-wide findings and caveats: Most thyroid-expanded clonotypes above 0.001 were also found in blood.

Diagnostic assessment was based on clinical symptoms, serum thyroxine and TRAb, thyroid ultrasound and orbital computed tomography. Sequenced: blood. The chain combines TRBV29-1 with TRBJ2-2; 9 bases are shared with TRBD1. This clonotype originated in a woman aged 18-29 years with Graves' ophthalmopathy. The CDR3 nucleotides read TGCAGCGGAGGACAGGGGAAAGACACCGGGGAGCTGTTTTTT. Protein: CSGGQGKDTGELFF.